Following are 14 T cell receptor beta chains from one sample sequenced in a study of blood T cell repertoires in COVID-19 (dated by TCRdb to about 2020). Libraries were built with the immunoSEQ multiplex PCR assay. TCRdb re-hosts the immuneACCESS table, in-frame sequences only. Its copies lack some clones; in the studies checked, an unresolved V gene accounts for under half of them, and the cause for the rest is not known. For this sample there are about 190,000 clones; under 80% appear just once. 9.5% to 15% of the sample lies in the top ten. The sequencing sample was made of peripheral blood. Source of these receptors: a woman aged 45-65 years with acute or convalescent COVID-19.

This clone appeared a single time. This sequence joins TRBV27 and TRBJ2-3; 9 bases are a match to TRBD2. The V gene end was trimmed by 2 bases and the J gene end by 4 bases; junction bases not matched to a gene: 7. CDR1 is MNHEY and CDR2 is SMNVEV in the germline V gene (reference sequence). The CDR3 extends over 16 amino acids. The CDR3 sequence is CASSLRRGGMPDTQYF. Written as DNA, the CDR3 is TGTGCCAGCAGTTTACGGCGGGGGGGCATGCCAGATACGCAGTATTTT.

CDR3 nucleotides: TGTGCCACCGATCGGACAGGGGCATCAAACATTCAGTACTTC. The encoded protein is CATDRTGASNIQYF. The V and J genes are TRBV19 and TRBJ2-4; 9 bases match TRBD1. This CDR3 spans 14 amino acids. The trim removed 10 bases at V and 6 bases at J, leaving 10 bases unmatched. Germline loops: CDR1 LNHDA, CDR2 SQIVND (reference sequence).

This chain uses TRBV12-3 or TRBV12-4 with TRBJ2-7, with TRBD2 as a possible D gene (7 bases). This CDR3 has 12 amino acids. V was pared by 1 base and J by 9 bases, with 10 bases between. CDR3 coding DNA: TGTGCCAGCAGTTTAGAGGCGGGGGCGCAGTACTTC. Translated, it gives CASSLEAGAQYF.

This clone has just a few counts. This chain uses TRBV19 with TRBJ2-1, with D maybe TRBD1 (5 bases). This CDR3 is 13 amino acids long. V lost 5 bases, J lost 0 bases, and 5 bases lay in between. CDR1 LNHDA and CDR2 SQIVND come from the germline V gene (reference sequence). The CDR3 loop reads CASSDSSYNEQFF. In DNA, the CDR3 is TGTGCCAGTAGTGACAGCTCCTACAATGAGCAGTTCTTC.

The genes are TRBV5-6 and TRBJ1-6; 11 positions match TRBD1. The CDR3 extends over 15 amino acids. After removal of 1 base from V and 13 bases from J, the junction contained 7 bases not matched to a gene. Germline CDR1 SGHDT, CDR2 YYEEEE. This chain's CDR3 is CASSLSGTGGPPLHF. In DNA form, the CDR3 reads TGTGCCAGCAGCTTGTCCGGGACAGGGGGGCCGCCCCTCCACTTT.

The V and J genes are TRBV18 and TRBJ2-2; TRBD1 agrees at 10 bases. The V gene's germline CDR1 is KGHSH and CDR2 LQKENI. CDR3 length: 19 residues. V gave up 6 bases and J gave up 0 bases; unmatched junction bases: 13. Here the CDR3 reads CASSLYNTGTGANTGELFF. In DNA form, the CDR3 reads TGTGCCAGCTCGCTCTACAATACCGGGACAGGGGCGAACACCGGGGAGCTGTTTTTT.

The chain recombines TRBV18 with TRBJ2-7; 10 bases are a match to TRBD1. The CDR3 consists of 17 residues. V shed 5 bases, J shed 2 bases, and the junction held 12 bases outside the gene matches. Germline loops: CDR1 KGHSH, CDR2 LQKENI. The CDR3 sequence: CASSTRQGAGPTYEQYF. In DNA form, the CDR3 reads TGTGCCAGCTCAACGCGACAGGGGGCCGGTCCTACCTACGAGCAGTACTTC. Based on the CDR3 plus reference TRBV18 and TRBJ2-7, the full variable domain is NAGVMQNPRHLVRRRGQEARLRCSPMKGHSHVYWYRQLPEEGLKFMVYLQKENIIDESGMPKERFSAEFPKEGPSILRIQQVVRGDSAAYFCASSTRQGAGPTYEQYFGPGTRLTVT.

This chain links TRBV11-2 with TRBJ1-3; no definite D call. Trimming took off 5 bases at V and 1 base at J, with 15 bases between the two ends. The germline V gene has CDR1 SGHAT and CDR2 FQNNGV. CDR3 length: 16 amino acids. Here the CDR3 reads CASSPQSGRSGNTIYF. The CDR3 DNA sequence: TGTGCCAGCAGCCCCCAGAGTGGGAGGTCTGGAAACACCATATATTTT.

The sample holds a few counts of this clone. The V call is TRBV5-1, the J call TRBJ1-2; TRBD1 matches 7 bases. Trimming cost V 4 bases and J 6 bases; bases outside gene matches: 6. This CDR3 spans 13 amino acids. CDR1 is SGHRS and CDR2 is YFSETQ in the germline V gene. DNA for the CDR3: TGCGCCAGCAGCAAGCAGGGGGAAGATGGCTACACCTTC. It translates to CASSKQGEDGYTF.

The chain has TRBV16 and TRBJ1-1, with TRBD1 matching over 7 bases. This CDR3 is 15 amino acids long. CDR1 and CDR2 (germline): KGHSY, FQNENV. After removal of 4 bases from V and 0 bases from J, the junction contained 5 bases not matched to a gene. CDR3 sequence: CASSLRTGMNTEAFF. CDR3 nucleotides: TGTGCCAGCAGCCTTCGGACAGGAATGAACACTGAAGCTTTCTTT.

This chain connects TRBV12-3 or TRBV12-4 to TRBJ1-1; D uncertain. This CDR3 is 13 amino acids long. Trimming cost V 2 bases and J 0 bases, with 4 bases left between them. The chain's CDR3 is CASSLLLNTEAFF. In DNA, the CDR3 is TGTGCCAGCAGTTTATTATTGAACACTGAAGCTTTCTTT.

Worth noting for this clone: Possible read error: a much larger clone is one base away. This sample includes further DNA sequences coding for the same CDR3. The chain has TRBV14 and TRBJ1-1; 8 nucleotides line up with TRBD1. Trimming took 4 bases from V and 4 from J; bases not matched to a gene: 5. Per the germline V gene, CDR1 is SGHDN and CDR2 is FVKESK. The CDR3 is 14 amino acids. This CDR3 is CASSPDREGTEAFF. In DNA form, the CDR3 reads TGTGCCAGCAGCCCGGACAGGGAGGGCACTGAAGCTTTCTTT.

The chain has TRBV24-1 and TRBJ2-2; possibly TRBD2 for D (5 bases). The CDR3 length is 15 residues. CDR1 KGHDR and CDR2 SFDVKD come from the germline V gene. Trimming cost V 9 bases and J 0 bases, with 13 bases left between them. The chain's CDR3 is CATGRTPPNTGELFF. CDR3 nucleotide sequence: TGTGCCACCGGCCGGACTCCTCCGAACACCGGGGAGCTGTTTTTT.

This chain links TRBV5-1 with TRBJ2-7, with 7 bases aligning to TRBD2. J gave up 2 bases and V 5 bases, and 7 bases lay outside the gene matches. Germline-derived CDR1 and CDR2 are SGHRS and YFSETQ. The CDR3 contains 14 residues. CDR3 residues: CASRLASGAYEQYF. CDR3 DNA sequence: TGCGCCAGCAGATTAGCCAGCGGGGCCTACGAGCAGTACTTC.